One sample yielded the 32 T cell receptor beta chains listed below, sequenced in a study of beta chain features in type 1 diabetes (dated by TCRdb to 2016 to 2019). The protocol used for the library was the immunoSEQ multiplex PCR assay. All of the isolated RNA was reverse transcribed with the High Capacity cDNA Reverse Transcription Kit, so expressed TCRB transcripts were sequenced. TCRdb limited this immuneACCESS table to in-frame rearrangements with V and J called. A share of clones is missing; checked studies link under half to unresolved V genes, and the rest is unexplained. The sample includes fewer than 350,000 clones, with roughly 8% observed a single time. The ten largest clones take up more than 1% of the sample. Sequencing input: central memory CD4+ T cells from blood. The receptor set was obtained from a woman between 18 and 29 years old in good health.

This chain connects TRBV19 to TRBJ1-6; TRBD1 matches at 9 bases. Trimming took 5 bases from V and 8 from J; bases not matched to a gene: 7. The CDR3 covers 15 residues. The V gene's germline CDR1 is LNHDA and CDR2 SQIVND (reference sequence). This chain's CDR3 is CASSSTGGRDSPLHF. As DNA, the CDR3 is TGTGCCAGTAGTTCAACAGGGGGCCGAGATTCACCCCTCCACTTT.

This clone was counted many times. V is TRBV11-2 and J is TRBJ2-7; D is uncertain. The CDR3 runs to 12 residues. The germline V and J ends were trimmed by 4 bases and 4 bases, with 8 bases remaining between them. CDR1 is SGHAT and CDR2 is FQNNGV in the germline V gene. The CDR3 spells CASSSISYEQYF. The CDR3 DNA sequence: TGTGCCAGCAGCTCGATCTCTTACGAGCAGTACTTC.

The chain has TRBV4-2 and TRBJ1-6, with D unresolved. CDR1 and CDR2 (germline): LGHNA, YNFKEQ. CDR3 length: 14 amino acids. Between the trimmed V and J ends, which lost 3 bases and 9 bases, there was a span of 12 bases. CDR3 sequence: CASSQAHGGSPLHF. The CDR3 nucleotides read TGTGCCAGCAGCCAGGCCCACGGTGGTTCACCCCTCCACTTT.

This clone was picked up a small number of times. The chain uses TRBV11-2 and TRBJ2-6, with no clear D. Trimming removed 5 bases from V and 8 bases from J, with 19 bases in between. CDR3 length equals 16 residues. Germline V gives CDR1 SGHAT, CDR2 FQNNGV. CDR3 loop: CASSQDRSLRSNVLTF. For the CDR3, the DNA is TGTGCCAGCAGCCAAGATCGCAGTCTTAGGTCCAACGTCCTGACTTTC.

As to this clone: Just one base apart from a much larger clone, this may be a read error. The CDR3 nucleotides are TGTGCCAGCAGCCAAGACCCGAACACTGAAGCTTTCTTT. Protein sequence: CASSQDPNTEAFF. The chain joins TRBV14 to TRBJ1-1; unclear D gene. The CDR3 sequence is 13 residues long. Trimming pared 0 bases from V and 1 base from J, leaving 3 bases between. Germline CDR1 reads SGHDN; CDR2 reads FVKESK.

The chain uses TRBV7-9 and TRBJ1-2; no firm D call. The germline V gene encodes CDR1 SEHNR and CDR2 FQNEAQ (reference sequence). The CDR3 is made up of 14 amino acids. With 1 base removed from V and 9 bases from J, the gap between germline ends came to 15 bases. CDR3 in DNA: TGTGCCAGCAGCTTAGTCGCATCTGAGAGGAGCTACACCTTC. It translates to CASSLVASERSYTF.

This clone was found a few times. The chain couples TRBV11-2 to TRBJ1-4; D gene unclear. V lost 1 base and J 7 bases, leaving 16 bases between the germline ends. The CDR3 sequence is 16 residues long. Germline-derived CDR1 and CDR2 are SGHAT and FQNNGV. In DNA, the CDR3 is TGTGCCAGCAGCTTAGGGCGCAACCCTTCGGGTGAAAAACTGTTTTTT. This codes for CASSLGRNPSGEKLFF. Full variable domain (remainder filled in from reference TRBV11-2 and TRBJ1-4): EAGVAQSPRYKIIEKRQSVAFWCNPISGHATLYWYQQILGQGPKLLIQFQNNGVVDDSQLPKDRFSAERLKGVDSTLKIQPAKLEDSAVYLCASSLGRNPSGEKLFFGSGTQLSVL.

The CDR3 DNA is TGTGCCAGCACCAGACAGCCAACTGAAGCTTTCTTT. This encodes CASTRQPTEAFF. The chain carries TRBV7-9 and TRBJ1-1, with D perhaps TRBD1 (5 bases). Germline CDR1 SEHNR, CDR2 FQNEAQ (reference sequence). V dropped 7 bases and J dropped 5 bases, with 11 bases sitting between them. There are 12 residues in the CDR3.

This clone was detected a few times. The rearrangement uses TRBV7-2 and TRBJ2-5, with D unclear. V lost 1 base and J lost 0, with 9 bases in between. Germline-derived CDR1 and CDR2 are SGHTA and FQGNSA. This CDR3 is 15 amino acids long. CDR3 in amino acids: CASSLVSADQETQYF. CDR3 sequence (DNA): TGTGCCAGCAGCTTAGTCTCGGCAGACCAAGAGACCCAGTACTTC.

This clone was counted only a few times. The chain is built from TRBV7-2 and TRBJ1-5, with D uncertain. The CDR3 extends over 12 amino acids. V gave up 2 bases and J gave up 11 bases, with 10 bases separating them. Germline V CDR1 and CDR2: SGHTA, FQGNSA. CDR3: CASSLSVGTQHF. DNA for the CDR3: TGTGCCAGCAGCTTATCTGTTGGGACCCAGCATTTT.

In its sample, this clone was seen many times. The J gene is TRBJ2-2, the V gene TRBV19; D is unresolved. Trimming stripped 6 bases from V and 7 bases from J, with 9 bases between. Germline V gene data show CDR1 as LNHDA and CDR2 as SQIVND (reference sequence). This CDR3 is built from 12 residues. CDR3 DNA: TGTGCCAGTAGATGGACGCACGGGGAGCTGTTTTTT. Translating gives CASRWTHGELFF.

The chain carries TRBV28 and TRBJ2-7; D gene uncertain. V was cut by 1 base and J by 6 bases, with 16 bases left in between. CDR1 MDHEN and CDR2 SYDVKM come from the germline V gene. This CDR3 has 15 amino acids. The CDR3 spells CASSLFATTRGEQYV. Written as DNA, the CDR3 is TGTGCCAGCAGTTTATTCGCCACCACCCGCGGCGAGCAGTACGTC.

The J gene is TRBJ2-5, the V gene TRBV27; no reliable D call. The CDR3 extends over 11 amino acids. Between the trimmed V and J ends, which lost 2 bases and 7 bases, there was a span of 5 bases. The V gene's germline CDR1 is MNHEY and CDR2 SMNVEV (reference sequence). DNA for the CDR3: TGTGCCAGCAGTTTAGGCGGGACCCAGTACTTC. This translates into CASSLGGTQYF.

V is TRBV4-2 and J is TRBJ2-3; D unresolved. CDR3 size: 14 residues. V dropped 1 base and J dropped 9 bases, with 14 bases sitting between them. CDR1 LGHNA and CDR2 YNFKEQ come from the germline V gene. The CDR3 loop is CASSQVTDLSTQYF. The CDR3 DNA is TGTGCCAGCAGCCAAGTCACGGACCTTTCCACGCAGTATTTT.

The J gene is TRBJ1-1, the V gene TRBV5-4; 8 bases fit TRBD1. The germline gives CDR1 SGHNT, CDR2 YYREEE (reference sequence). J gave up 5 bases and V 4 bases, and 7 bases lay outside the gene matches. This CDR3 comprises 14 residues. CDR3 loop: CASSPTGVRTEAFF. The DNA for the CDR3 is TGTGCCAGCAGCCCGACAGGGGTTCGGACTGAAGCTTTCTTT.

The chain recombines TRBV15 with TRBJ1-2; D is possibly TRBD1 (6 bases). Germline-derived CDR1 and CDR2 are LNHNV and YYDKDF (reference sequence). With 3 bases removed from V and 4 bases from J, the gap between germline ends came to 12 bases. The CDR3 is made up of 14 amino acids. The CDR3 reads CATSRGQVGYGYTF. In DNA form, the CDR3 reads TGTGCCACCAGCAGGGGACAAGTCGGCTATGGCTACACCTTC. The full variable domain, rest sourced from reference TRBV15 and TRBJ1-2, is DAMVIQNPRYQVTQFGKPVTLSCSQTLNHNVMYWYQQKSSQAPKLLFHYYDKDFNNEADTPDNFQSRRPNTSFCFLDIRSPGLGDTAMYLCATSRGQVGYGYTFGSGTRLTVV.

This clone was observed a few times. The rearrangement joins TRBV4-3 to TRBJ1-3; D gene unclear. CDR3 size: 14 residues. V lost 4 bases and J 0 bases, leaving 7 bases between the germline ends. Germline CDR1 LGHNA, CDR2 YSLEER. This CDR3 is CASSPAGSGNTIYF. As DNA, the CDR3 is TGCGCCAGCAGCCCGGCGGGCTCTGGAAACACCATATATTTT.

This clone turned up a few times. The chain carries TRBV4-1 and TRBJ2-5; 7 bases fit TRBD1. CDR1 is MGHRA, CDR2 YSYEKL, per germline. The V segment lost 4 bases and the J segment 2 bases; nucleotides outside the gene matches: 7. This CDR3 has 15 residues. The CDR3 loop is CASSRATGNQETQYF. Here the CDR3 DNA reads TGCGCCAGCAGCCGCGCGACAGGGAATCAAGAGACCCAGTACTTC.

The sample holds a few counts of this clone. The V gene is TRBV4-3, the J gene TRBJ2-4; D is ambiguous. This CDR3 is 16 amino acids long. Trimming removed 0 bases from V and 0 bases from J, with 9 bases in between. The germline CDR1 and CDR2 sequences are LGHNA and YSLEER. CDR3 coding DNA: TGCGCCAGCAGCCAAGATCGGCTGGGAGCCAAAAACATTCAGTACTTC. It specifies CASSQDRLGAKNIQYF.

The chain joins TRBV27 to TRBJ1-6, with 8 bases identical to TRBD1. J lost 7 bases, V lost 6 bases, and 8 bases had no gene match. The CDR3 has 15 residues. In germline, CDR1 is MNHEY, CDR2 SMNVEV (reference sequence). The CDR3 DNA reads TGTGCCAGCAGGGCCGGGACAGGTTCGAATTCACCCCTCCACTTT. It is translated as CASRAGTGSNSPLHF.

CDR3 bases: TGCGCCAGCAGCCAAGATCTGACAGCCCAAAATCAGCCCCAGCATTTT. Translated, it gives CASSQDLTAQNQPQHF. The genes are TRBV4-3 and TRBJ1-5, with D possibly being TRBD1 (5 bases). The CDR3 spans 16 residues. Germline CDR1 LGHNA, CDR2 YSLEER. V shed 0 bases and J shed 4 bases, with 13 bases lying between them.

This clone has just a few counts. The CDR3, as DNA: TGCGCCAGCAGCTTGGCGTCTAGCTTAGCCAAAAACATTCAGTACTTC. Its translation is CASSLASSLAKNIQYF. The rearrangement joins TRBV5-1 to TRBJ2-4; perhaps TRBD2 as D (5 bases). The ends were cut back, 0 bases at V and 0 bases at J, with 10 bases in the middle. This CDR3 comprises 16 residues. Per germline, CDR1 SGHRS and CDR2 YFSETQ.

J is TRBJ2-7 and V is TRBV14; D ambiguous. This CDR3 has 15 amino acids. CDR1 is SGHDN, CDR2 FVKESK, per germline. V was shortened by 4 bases and J by 2 bases, with 15 bases between the two germline ends. The CDR3 spells CASSLGVSGPYEQYF. The DNA for the CDR3 is TGTGCCAGCAGCCTAGGCGTCTCAGGCCCCTACGAGCAGTACTTC.

This clone was seen at least ten times. The gene calls are TRBV7-8 and TRBJ1-2; a possible D gene is TRBD1 (6 bases). Deletions cut 2 bases from V and 8 bases from J, with 9 bases between. Per the germline V gene, CDR1 is SGHVS and CDR2 is FQNEAQ. This CDR3 spans 12 amino acids. The CDR3, as DNA: TGTGCCAGCAGCTTATCGGGGGCGGGCTACACCTTC. This translates into CASSLSGAGYTF.

The rearrangement uses TRBV2 and TRBJ2-1; 9 bases are a match to TRBD1. CDR3 length: 15 residues. Trimming cost V 5 bases and J 4 bases; bases outside gene matches: 6. Germline V gives CDR1 SNHLY, CDR2 FYNNEI. The CDR3 DNA follows: TGTGCCAGCAGTTTAACAGGGGGCTCTTACAATGAGCAGTTCTTC. Its protein product is CASSLTGGSYNEQFF.

In its sample, this clone was seen many times. The V call is TRBV7-2, the J call TRBJ1-5, with a tentative D call TRBD1 (5 bases). The CDR3 loop spans 15 amino acids. V lost 3 bases to trimming and J lost 0 bases, with 9 bases between them. Per the germline V gene, CDR1 is SGHTA and CDR2 is FQGNSA. CDR3: CASSLEGISNQPQHF. CDR3 DNA: TGTGCCAGCAGCTTGGAGGGGATTAGCAATCAGCCCCAGCATTTT.

Details on this clone: Other DNA sequences in this specimen translate into the identical CDR3. This chain uses TRBV6-6 with TRBJ1-3; D is possibly TRBD1 (6 bases). There are 16 residues in the CDR3. From germline, CDR1 is MNHNY and CDR2 SVGAGI (reference sequence). V lost 5 bases and J lost 4, with 18 bases in between. In DNA, the CDR3 is TGTGCCAGCAGTCGAGGGGGGGCAGGGGAAGGAAACACCATATATTTT. It is translated as CASSRGGAGEGNTIYF.

This clone has a handful of counts. The genes are TRBV7-9 and TRBJ1-4, with 8 nucleotides matching TRBD1. V trimming: 4 bases; J trimming: 5 bases; junction bases outside the gene matches: 6. CDR3 length: 15 amino acids. Per germline, CDR1 SEHNR and CDR2 FQNEAQ (reference sequence). CDR3 in DNA: TGTGCCAGCAGCTACGGACAGGGTCACAATGAAAAACTGTTTTTT. Translated, it gives CASSYGQGHNEKLFF.

The genes are TRBV4-1 and TRBJ2-1, with 15 bases lining up with TRBD2. The J segment lost 7 bases and the V segment lost 5 bases, leaving 9 bases of the junction unmatched. Germline V gives CDR1 MGHRA, CDR2 YSYEKL. There are 17 residues in the CDR3. CDR3 nucleotides: TGCGCCAGCAGCAAGAATCCCGGGACTAGCGGGAGGAATGAGCAGTTCTTC. The encoded protein is CASSKNPGTSGRNEQFF.

This clone was counted a few times. This sequence joins TRBV29-1 and TRBJ2-3; 12 positions agree with TRBD2. V was clipped by 7 bases and J by 2 bases; unmatched bases: 7. Germline loops: CDR1 SQVTM, CDR2 ANQGSEA. The CDR3 length is 15 residues. The chain's CDR3 is CSAPTSGGHTDTQYF. The CDR3 DNA follows: TGCAGCGCACCTACTAGCGGGGGGCACACAGATACGCAGTATTTT.

The chain uses TRBV9 and TRBJ1-1; D remains ambiguous. The germline CDR1 and CDR2 sequences are SGDLS and YYNGEE. V lost 2 bases to trimming and J lost 3 bases, with 8 bases between them. This CDR3 is 13 amino acids long. CDR3 protein: CASSVQGYTEAFF. CDR3 bases: TGTGCCAGCAGCGTTCAAGGATACACTGAAGCTTTCTTT. Filled out from reference TRBV9 and TRBJ1-1, the complete variable domain reads DSGVTQTPKHLITATGQRVTLRCSPRSGDLSVYWYQQSLDQGLQFLIQYYNGEERAKGNILERFSAQQFPDLHSELNLSSLELGDSALYFCASSVQGYTEAFFGQGTRLTVV.

For the CDR3, the DNA is TGTGCCAGCAGCCCGCCCGGGACGAGGGGTGAAAAACTGTTTTTT. It codes for CASSPPGTRGEKLFF. V and J are TRBV7-9 and TRBJ1-4; TRBD1 is a possible D gene (5 bases). Trimming removed 5 bases from V and 7 bases from J, with 17 bases in between. The CDR3 has 15 residues. Germline CDR1 SEHNR, CDR2 FQNEAQ (reference sequence).